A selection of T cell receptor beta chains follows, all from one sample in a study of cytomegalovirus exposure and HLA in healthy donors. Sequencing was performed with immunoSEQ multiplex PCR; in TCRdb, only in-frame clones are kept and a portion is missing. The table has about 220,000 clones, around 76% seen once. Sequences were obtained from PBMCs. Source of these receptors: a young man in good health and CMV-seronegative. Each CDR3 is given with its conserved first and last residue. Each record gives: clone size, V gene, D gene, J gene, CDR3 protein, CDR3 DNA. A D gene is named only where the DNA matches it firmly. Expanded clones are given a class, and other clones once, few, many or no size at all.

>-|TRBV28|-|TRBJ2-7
CASSLSPAGISYEQYF
TGTGCCAGCAGTTTATCCCCCGCGGGAATTTCCTACGAGCAGTACTTC
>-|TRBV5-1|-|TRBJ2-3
CASSNSADTQYF
TGCGCCAGCAGCAATAGCGCAGATACGCAGTATTTT
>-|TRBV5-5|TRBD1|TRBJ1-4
CASSGVQGTNEKLFF
TGTGCCAGCAGCGGAGTACAGGGGACTAATGAAAAACTGTTTTTT
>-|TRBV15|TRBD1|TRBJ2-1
CATSRPRDSDNEQFF
TGTGCCACCAGCAGACCCCGGGACAGTGACAATGAGCAGTTCTTC
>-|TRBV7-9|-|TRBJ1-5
CASSLEGFQPQHF
TGTGCCAGCAGCTTGGAGGGTTTCCAGCCCCAGCATTTT
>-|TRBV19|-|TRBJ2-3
CASSISGASDTQYF
TGTGCCAGTAGTATAAGTGGAGCATCCGATACGCAGTATTTT
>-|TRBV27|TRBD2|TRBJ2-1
CASTAGTSSYNEQFF
TGTGCCAGCACCGCCGGGACTAGCAGCTACAATGAGCAGTTCTTC
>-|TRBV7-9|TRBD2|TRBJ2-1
CASQTVAGPANEQFF
TGTGCCAGCCAAACTGTAGCGGGGCCCGCCAATGAGCAGTTCTTC
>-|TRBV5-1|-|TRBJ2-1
CASSSDYGGSYNEQFF
TGCGCCAGCAGTTCCGACTATGGCGGCTCCTACAATGAGCAGTTCTTC
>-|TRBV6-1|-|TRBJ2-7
CASKEEQGYNEQYF
TGTGCCAGCAAGGAGGAGCAGGGGTATAACGAGCAGTACTTC
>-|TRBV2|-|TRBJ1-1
CASRVTVNTEAFF
TGTGCCAGCAGAGTAACGGTGAACACTGAAGCTTTCTTT
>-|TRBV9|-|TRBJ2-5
CASSVRGTQETQYF
TGTGCCAGCAGCGTACGGGGAACACAAGAGACCCAGTACTTC
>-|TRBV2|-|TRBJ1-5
CASSEEGSYSNQPQHF
TGTGCCAGCAGTGAAGAAGGGAGCTATAGCAATCAGCCCCAGCATTTT
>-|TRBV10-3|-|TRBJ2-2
CAISERSSANGELFF
TGTGCCATCAGTGAGAGGTCAAGCGCAAACGGGGAGCTGTTTTTT
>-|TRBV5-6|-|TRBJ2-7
CASSSSRDRTYEQYF
TGTGCCAGCAGCTCGTCGAGGGATAGAACCTACGAGCAGTACTTC
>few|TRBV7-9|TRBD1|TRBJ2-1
CASSWMRTGGSYNEQFF
TGTGCCAGCAGCTGGATGAGGACAGGGGGTTCCTACAATGAGCAGTTCTTC
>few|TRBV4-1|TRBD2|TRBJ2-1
CASSQSYSGRLNNEQFF
TGCGCCAGCAGCCAAAGCTATAGCGGGAGGCTAAACAATGAGCAGTTCTTC
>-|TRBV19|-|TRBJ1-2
CASTHIPPGTTSYGYTF
TGTGCCAGTACTCACATACCTCCCGGGACAACGTCCTATGGCTACACCTTC
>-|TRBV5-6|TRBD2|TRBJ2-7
CASSRGLAGLYEQYF
TGTGCCAGCAGCCGGGGACTAGCGGGTCTCTACGAGCAGTACTTC
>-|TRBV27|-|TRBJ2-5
CASSSPFSGQETQYF
TGTGCCAGCAGCTCCCCCTTTAGCGGACAAGAGACCCAGTACTTC
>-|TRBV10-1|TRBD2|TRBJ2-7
CASSGTGGEQYF
TGCGCCAGCAGTGGGACGGGAGGCGAGCAGTACTTC
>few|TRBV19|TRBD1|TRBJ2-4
CASSMGGQGIQNIQYF
TGTGCCAGTAGTATGGGCGGACAGGGGATTCAAAACATTCAGTACTTC
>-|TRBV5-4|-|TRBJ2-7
CASSLGGGRESYEQYF
TGTGCCAGCAGCTTGGGTGGCGGGCGGGAATCCTACGAGCAGTACTTC
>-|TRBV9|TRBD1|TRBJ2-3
CASSAGGEDTQYF
TGTGCCAGCAGCGCAGGGGGCGAAGATACGCAGTATTTT
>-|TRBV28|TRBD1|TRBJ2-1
CASRGGQGSYNEQFF
TGTGCCAGCAGGGGGGGACAGGGGTCCTACAATGAGCAGTTCTTC
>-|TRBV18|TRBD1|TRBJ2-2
CASSPDRGPGELFF
TGTGCCAGCTCACCAGACAGGGGTCCCGGGGAGCTGTTTTTT
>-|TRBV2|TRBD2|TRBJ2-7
CANIGTSGYEQYF
TGTGCCAACATTGGGACTAGCGGCTACGAGCAGTACTTC
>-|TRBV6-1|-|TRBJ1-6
CASSADTYNSPLHF
TGTGCCAGCAGTGCAGATACCTATAATTCACCCCTCCACTTT
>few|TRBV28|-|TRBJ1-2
CASSLFQGGGYTF
TGTGCCAGCAGTTTATTCCAGGGAGGTGGCTACACCTTC
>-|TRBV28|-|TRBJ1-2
CASSFFRAGTTSNYGYTF
TGTGCCAGCAGTTTTTTCCGAGCCGGGACAACTTCGAACTATGGCTACACCTTC
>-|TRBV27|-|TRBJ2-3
CASSFGWQGTDTQYF
TGTGCCAGCAGCTTTGGGTGGCAGGGGACAGATACGCAGTATTTT
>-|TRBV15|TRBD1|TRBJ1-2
CATSRDRTGVYGYTF
TGTGCCACCAGCAGAGATCGGACAGGGGTCTATGGCTACACCTTC
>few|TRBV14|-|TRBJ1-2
CASSPGHNYGYTF
TGTGCCAGCAGCCCGGGACATAACTATGGCTACACCTTC
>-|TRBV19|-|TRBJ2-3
CASANGPTDTQYF
TGTGCCAGTGCTAATGGGCCCACAGATACGCAGTATTTT
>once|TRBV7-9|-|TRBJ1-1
CASSLALTGVTEAFF
TGTGCCAGCAGCTTGGCCTTGACAGGAGTCACTGAAGCTTTCTTT
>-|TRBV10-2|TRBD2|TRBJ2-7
CASTRTSSQPIAPYEQYF
TGCGCCAGCACTAGGACTAGCTCCCAACCTATAGCACCCTACGAGCAGTACTTC
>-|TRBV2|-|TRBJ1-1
CASSETVYTEAFF
TGTGCCAGCAGTGAGACAGTCTACACTGAAGCTTTCTTT
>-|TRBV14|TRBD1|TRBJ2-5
CASSQNRGVGETQYF
TGTGCCAGCAGCCAGAACAGGGGAGTGGGAGAGACCCAGTACTTC
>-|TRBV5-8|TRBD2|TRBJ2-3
CASGPGGTDTQYF
TGTGCCAGCGGGCCGGGAGGTACAGATACGCAGTATTTT
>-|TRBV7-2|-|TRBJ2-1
CATRSSGGEQFF
TGTGCCACCCGATCCTCCGGAGGTGAGCAGTTCTTC
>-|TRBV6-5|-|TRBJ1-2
CASTLRLGGNNGYTF
TGTGCCAGCACCCTAAGACTGGGAGGGAATAATGGCTACACCTTC